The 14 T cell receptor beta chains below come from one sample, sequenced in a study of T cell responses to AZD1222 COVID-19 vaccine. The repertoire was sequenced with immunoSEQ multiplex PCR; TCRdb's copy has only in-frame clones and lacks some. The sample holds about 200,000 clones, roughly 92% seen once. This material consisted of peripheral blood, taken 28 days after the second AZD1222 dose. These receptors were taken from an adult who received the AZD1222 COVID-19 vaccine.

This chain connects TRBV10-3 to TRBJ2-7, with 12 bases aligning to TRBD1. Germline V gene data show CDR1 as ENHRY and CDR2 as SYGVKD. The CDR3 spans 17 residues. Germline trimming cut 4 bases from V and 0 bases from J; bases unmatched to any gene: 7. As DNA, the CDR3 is TGTGCCATCAGTGTAAGGGGACAGGGGGCAATCTCCTACGAGCAGTACTTC. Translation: CAISVRGQGAISYEQYF.

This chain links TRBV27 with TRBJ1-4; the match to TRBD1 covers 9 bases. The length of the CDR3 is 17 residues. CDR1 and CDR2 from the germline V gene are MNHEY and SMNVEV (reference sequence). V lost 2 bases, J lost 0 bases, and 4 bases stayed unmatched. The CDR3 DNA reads TGTGCCAGCAGTTTAGGAAGGACAGGGGCAACTAATGAAAAACTGTTTTTT. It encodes CASSLGRTGATNEKLFF.

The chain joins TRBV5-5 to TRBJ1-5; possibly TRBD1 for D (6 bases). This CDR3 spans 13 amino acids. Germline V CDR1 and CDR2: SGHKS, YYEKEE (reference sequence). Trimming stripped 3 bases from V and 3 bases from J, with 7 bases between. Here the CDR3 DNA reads TGTGCCAGCAGCTGGACAGTCAATCAGCCCCAGCATTTT. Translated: CASSWTVNQPQHF.

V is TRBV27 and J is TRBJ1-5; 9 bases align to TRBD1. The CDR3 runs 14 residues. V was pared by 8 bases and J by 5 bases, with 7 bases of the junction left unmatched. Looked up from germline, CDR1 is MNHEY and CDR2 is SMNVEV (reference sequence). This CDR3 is CASWGGQGYQPQHF. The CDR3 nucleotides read TGTGCCAGCTGGGGGGGACAGGGCTATCAGCCCCAGCATTTT.

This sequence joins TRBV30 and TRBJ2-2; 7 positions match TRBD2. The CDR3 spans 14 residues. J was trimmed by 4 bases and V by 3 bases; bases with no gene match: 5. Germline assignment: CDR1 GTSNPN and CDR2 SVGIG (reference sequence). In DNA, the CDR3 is TGTGCCTGGAGAAGGGAGGGGTTCACCGGGGAGCTGTTTTTT. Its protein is CAWRREGFTGELFF.

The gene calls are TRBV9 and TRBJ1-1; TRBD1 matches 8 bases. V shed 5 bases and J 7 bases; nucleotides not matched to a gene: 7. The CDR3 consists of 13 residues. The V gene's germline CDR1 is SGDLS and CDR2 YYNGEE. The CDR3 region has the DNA TGTGCCAGCAGGGACAGGGACGGCGGTGAAGCTTTCTTT. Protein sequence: CASRDRDGGEAFF. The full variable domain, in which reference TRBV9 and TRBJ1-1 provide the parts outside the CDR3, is DSGVTQTPKHLITATGQRVTLRCSPRSGDLSVYWYQQSLDQGLQFLIQYYNGEERAKGNILERFSAQQFPDLHSELNLSSLELGDSALYFCASRDRDGGEAFFGQGTRLTVV.

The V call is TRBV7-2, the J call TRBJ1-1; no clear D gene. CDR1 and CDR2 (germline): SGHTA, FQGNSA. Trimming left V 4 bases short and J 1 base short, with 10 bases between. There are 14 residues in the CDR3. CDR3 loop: CASSSSGSNTEAFF. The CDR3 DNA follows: TGTGCCAGCAGCTCCTCGGGATCGAACACTGAAGCTTTCTTT.

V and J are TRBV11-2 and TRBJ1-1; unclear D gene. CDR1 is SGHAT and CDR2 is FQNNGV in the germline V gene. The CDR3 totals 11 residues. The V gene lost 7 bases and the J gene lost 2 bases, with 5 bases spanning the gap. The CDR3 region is CASNRNTEAFF. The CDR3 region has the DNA TGTGCCAGCAATCGCAACACTGAAGCTTTCTTT.

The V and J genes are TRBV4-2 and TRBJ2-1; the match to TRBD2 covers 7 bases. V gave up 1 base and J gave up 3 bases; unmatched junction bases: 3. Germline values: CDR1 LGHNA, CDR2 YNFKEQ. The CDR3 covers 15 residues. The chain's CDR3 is CASSQGTSDYNEQFF. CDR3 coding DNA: TGTGCCAGCAGCCAAGGTACTAGCGACTACAATGAGCAGTTCTTC.

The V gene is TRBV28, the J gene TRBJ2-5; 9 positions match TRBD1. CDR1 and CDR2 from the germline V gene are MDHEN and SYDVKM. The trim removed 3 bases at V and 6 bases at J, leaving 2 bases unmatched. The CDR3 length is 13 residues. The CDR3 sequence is CASSLGTGKTQYF. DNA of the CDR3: TGTGCCAGCAGTTTGGGGACAGGGAAGACCCAGTACTTC. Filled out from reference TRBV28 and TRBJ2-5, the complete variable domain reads DVKVTQSSRYLVKRTGEKVFLECVQDMDHENMFWYRQDPGLGLRLIYFSYDVKMKEKGDIPEGYSVSREKKERFSLILESASTNQTSMYLCASSLGTGKTQYFGPGTRLLVL.

DNA of the CDR3: TGTGCCACGAGGACACCCAGCACAGATACGCAGTATTTT. As protein: CATRTPSTDTQYF. The chain is built from TRBV2 and TRBJ2-3; D is perhaps TRBD1 (5 bases). The CDR3 is made up of 13 amino acids. Germline V CDR1 and CDR2: SNHLY, FYNNEI. The V end was cut by 10 bases, the J end by 0 bases, with 11 bases between.

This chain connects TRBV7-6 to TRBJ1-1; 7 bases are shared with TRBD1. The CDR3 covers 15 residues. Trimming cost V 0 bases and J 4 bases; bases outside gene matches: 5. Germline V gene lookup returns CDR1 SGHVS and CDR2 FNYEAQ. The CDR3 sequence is CASSLAPQGGTEAFF. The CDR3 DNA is TGTGCCAGCAGCTTAGCGCCCCAGGGGGGCACTGAAGCTTTCTTT.

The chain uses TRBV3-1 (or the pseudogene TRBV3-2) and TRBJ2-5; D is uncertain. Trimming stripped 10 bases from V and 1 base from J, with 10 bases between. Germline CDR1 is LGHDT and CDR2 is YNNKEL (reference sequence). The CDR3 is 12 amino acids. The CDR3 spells CATSRPQETQYF. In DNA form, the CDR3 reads TGTGCCACCTCCCGGCCCCAAGAGACCCAGTACTTC.

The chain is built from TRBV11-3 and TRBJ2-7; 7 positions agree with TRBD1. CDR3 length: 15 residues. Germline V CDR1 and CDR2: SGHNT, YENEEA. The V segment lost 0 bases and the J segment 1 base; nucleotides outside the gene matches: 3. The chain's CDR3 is CASSLDRDRSYEQYF. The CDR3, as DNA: TGTGCCAGCAGCTTAGATCGGGACAGATCCTACGAGCAGTACTTC.